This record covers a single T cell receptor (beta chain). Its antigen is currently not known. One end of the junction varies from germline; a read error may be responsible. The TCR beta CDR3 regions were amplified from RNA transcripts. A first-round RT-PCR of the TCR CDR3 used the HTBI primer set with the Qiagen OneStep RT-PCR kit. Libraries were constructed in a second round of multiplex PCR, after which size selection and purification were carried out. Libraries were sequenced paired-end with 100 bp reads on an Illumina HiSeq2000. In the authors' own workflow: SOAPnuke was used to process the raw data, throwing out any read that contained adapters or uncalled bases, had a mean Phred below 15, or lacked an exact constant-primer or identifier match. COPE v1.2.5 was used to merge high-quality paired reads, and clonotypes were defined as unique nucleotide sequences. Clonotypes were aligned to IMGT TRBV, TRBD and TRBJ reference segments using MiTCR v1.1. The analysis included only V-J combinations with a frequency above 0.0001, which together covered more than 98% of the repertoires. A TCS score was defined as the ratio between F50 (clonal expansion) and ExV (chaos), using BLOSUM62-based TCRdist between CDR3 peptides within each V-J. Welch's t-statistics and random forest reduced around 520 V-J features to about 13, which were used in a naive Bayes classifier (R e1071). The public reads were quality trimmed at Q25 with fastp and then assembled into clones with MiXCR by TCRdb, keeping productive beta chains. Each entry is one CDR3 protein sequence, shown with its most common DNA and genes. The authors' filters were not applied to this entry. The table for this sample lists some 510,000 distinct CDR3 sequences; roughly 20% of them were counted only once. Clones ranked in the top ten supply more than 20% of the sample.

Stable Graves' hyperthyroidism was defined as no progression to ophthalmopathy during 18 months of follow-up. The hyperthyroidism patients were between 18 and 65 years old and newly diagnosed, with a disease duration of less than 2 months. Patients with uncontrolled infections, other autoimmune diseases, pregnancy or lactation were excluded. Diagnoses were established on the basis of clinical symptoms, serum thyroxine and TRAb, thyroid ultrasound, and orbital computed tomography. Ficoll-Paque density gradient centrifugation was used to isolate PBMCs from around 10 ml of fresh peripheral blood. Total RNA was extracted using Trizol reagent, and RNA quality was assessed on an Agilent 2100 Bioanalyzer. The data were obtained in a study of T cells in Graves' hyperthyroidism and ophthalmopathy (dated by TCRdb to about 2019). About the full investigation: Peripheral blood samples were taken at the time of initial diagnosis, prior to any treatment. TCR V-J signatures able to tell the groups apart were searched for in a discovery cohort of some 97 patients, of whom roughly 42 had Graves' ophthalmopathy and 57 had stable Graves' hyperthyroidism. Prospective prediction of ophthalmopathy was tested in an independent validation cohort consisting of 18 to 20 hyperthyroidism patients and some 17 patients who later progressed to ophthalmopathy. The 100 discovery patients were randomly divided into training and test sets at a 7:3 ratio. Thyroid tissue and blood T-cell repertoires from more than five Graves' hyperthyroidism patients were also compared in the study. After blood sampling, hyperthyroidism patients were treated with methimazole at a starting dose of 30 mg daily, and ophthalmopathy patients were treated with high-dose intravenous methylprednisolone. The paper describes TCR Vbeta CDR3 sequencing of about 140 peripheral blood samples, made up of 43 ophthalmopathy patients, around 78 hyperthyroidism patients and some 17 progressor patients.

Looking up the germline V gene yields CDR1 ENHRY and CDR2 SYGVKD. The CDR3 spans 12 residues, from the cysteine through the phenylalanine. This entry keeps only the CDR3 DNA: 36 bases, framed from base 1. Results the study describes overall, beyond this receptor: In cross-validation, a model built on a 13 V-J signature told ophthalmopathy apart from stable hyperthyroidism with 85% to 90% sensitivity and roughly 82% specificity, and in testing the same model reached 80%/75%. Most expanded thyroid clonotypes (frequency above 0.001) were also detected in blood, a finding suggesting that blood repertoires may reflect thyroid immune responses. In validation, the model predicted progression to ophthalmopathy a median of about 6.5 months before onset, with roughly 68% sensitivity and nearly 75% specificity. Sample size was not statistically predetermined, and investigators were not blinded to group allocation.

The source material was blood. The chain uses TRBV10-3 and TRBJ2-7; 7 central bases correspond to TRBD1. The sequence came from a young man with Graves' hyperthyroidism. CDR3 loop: CAISERQGDERF. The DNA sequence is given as TGTGCCATCAGTGAGAGACAGGGAGACGAGAGGTTC.